This T cell receptor (beta chain) derives from a study of T cell responses to AZD1222 COVID-19 vaccine. General study results and limits: Spike-specific TCR breadth and depth grew following two AZD1222 doses. Nearly half of spike-specific TCRs reportedly target variant regions that are unmutated in the B.1.351 and B.1.1.7 variants.

Using immunoSEQ multiplex PCR, the repertoire was profiled, and TCRdb retains in-frame clones only, with some absent. Here the sample spans 180,000 or so clones, around 92% being singletons. Germline V CDR1 and CDR2: MGHDK, SYGVNS. The CDR3 runs 15 residues. Trimming removed 5 bases from V and 2 bases from J, with 15 bases in between. For this clone: Its antigen is currently unknown.

Second-dose schedules of about 4 or about 12 weeks were combined. The clonotype was recovered from an adult who received the AZD1222 COVID-19 vaccine. This sample comprised peripheral blood, obtained 28 days after the second AZD1222 dose. The gene calls are TRBV25-1 and TRBJ1-2; weak D call: TRBD1 (5 bases). This CDR3 is CASSQTRGANYGYTF. Written as DNA, the CDR3 is TGTGCCAGCAGTCAGACAAGGGGTGCCAACTATGGCTACACCTTC.